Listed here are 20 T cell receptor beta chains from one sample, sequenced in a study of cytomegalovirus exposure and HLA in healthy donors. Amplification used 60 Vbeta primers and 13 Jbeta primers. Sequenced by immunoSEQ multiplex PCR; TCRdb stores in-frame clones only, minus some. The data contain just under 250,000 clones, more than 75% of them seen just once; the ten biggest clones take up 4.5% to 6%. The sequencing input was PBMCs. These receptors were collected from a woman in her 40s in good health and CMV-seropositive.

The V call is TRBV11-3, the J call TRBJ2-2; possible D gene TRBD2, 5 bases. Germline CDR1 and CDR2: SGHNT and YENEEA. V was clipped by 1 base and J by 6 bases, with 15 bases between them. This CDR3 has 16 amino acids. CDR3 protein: CASSLASGSRSGELFF. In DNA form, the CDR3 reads TGTGCCAGCAGCTTAGCGTCGGGGTCAAGATCCGGGGAGCTGTTTTTT.

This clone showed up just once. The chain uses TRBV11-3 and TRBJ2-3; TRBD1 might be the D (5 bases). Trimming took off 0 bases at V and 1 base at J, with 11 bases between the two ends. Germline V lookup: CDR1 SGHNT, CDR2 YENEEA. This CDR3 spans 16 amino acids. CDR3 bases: TGTGCCAGCAGCTTAGACGGACATCCAGGCACAGATACGCAGTATTTT. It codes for CASSLDGHPGTDTQYF.

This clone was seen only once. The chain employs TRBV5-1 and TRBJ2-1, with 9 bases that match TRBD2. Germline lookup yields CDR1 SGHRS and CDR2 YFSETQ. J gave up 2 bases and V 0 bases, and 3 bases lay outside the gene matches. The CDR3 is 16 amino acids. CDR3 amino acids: CASSLGASGAYNEQFF. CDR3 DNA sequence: TGCGCCAGCAGCTTGGGGGCTAGCGGGGCCTACAATGAGCAGTTCTTC.

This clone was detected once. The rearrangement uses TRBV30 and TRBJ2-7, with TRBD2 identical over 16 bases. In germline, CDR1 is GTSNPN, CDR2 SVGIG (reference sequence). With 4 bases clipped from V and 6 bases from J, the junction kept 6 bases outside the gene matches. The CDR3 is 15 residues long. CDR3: CAWNLGLAGGLEQYF. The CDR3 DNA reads TGTGCCTGGAATTTGGGACTAGCGGGAGGGCTCGAGCAGTACTTC.

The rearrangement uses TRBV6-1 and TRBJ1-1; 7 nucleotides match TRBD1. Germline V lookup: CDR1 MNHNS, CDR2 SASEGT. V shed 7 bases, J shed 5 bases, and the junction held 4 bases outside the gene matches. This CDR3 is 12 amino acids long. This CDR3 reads CASIGTVTEAFF. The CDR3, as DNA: TGTGCCAGCATCGGGACAGTGACTGAAGCTTTCTTT.

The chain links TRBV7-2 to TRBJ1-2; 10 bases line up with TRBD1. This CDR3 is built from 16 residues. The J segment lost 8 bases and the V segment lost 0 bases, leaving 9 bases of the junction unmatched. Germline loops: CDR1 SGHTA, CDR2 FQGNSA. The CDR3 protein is CASSLARRQGALGYTF. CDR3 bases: TGTGCCAGCAGCTTAGCCCGGCGACAGGGGGCTTTAGGCTACACCTTC.

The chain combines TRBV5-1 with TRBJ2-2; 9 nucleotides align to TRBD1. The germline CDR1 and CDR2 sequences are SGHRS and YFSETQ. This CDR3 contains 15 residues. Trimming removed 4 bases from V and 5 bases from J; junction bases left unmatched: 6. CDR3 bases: TGCGCCAGCAGCCTCGGGACAGGGCGGACCGGGGAGCTGTTTTTT. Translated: CASSLGTGRTGELFF.

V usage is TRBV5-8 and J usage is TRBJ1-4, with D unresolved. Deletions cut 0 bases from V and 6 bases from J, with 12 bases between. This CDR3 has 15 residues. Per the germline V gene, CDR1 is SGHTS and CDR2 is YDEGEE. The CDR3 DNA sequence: TGTGCCAGCAGCTTGGAGCGAGGAGGGTATGAAAAACTGTTTTTT. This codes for CASSLERGGYEKLFF.

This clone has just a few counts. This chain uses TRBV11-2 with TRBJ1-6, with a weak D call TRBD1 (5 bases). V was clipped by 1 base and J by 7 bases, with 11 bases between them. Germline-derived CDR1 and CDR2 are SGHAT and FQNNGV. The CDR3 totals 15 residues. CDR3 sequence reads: CASSLAGEGNSPLHF. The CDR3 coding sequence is TGTGCCAGCAGCTTAGCGGGAGAGGGGAATTCACCCCTCCACTTT. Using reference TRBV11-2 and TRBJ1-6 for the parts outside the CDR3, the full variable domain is EAGVAQSPRYKIIEKRQSVAFWCNPISGHATLYWYQQILGQGPKLLIQFQNNGVVDDSQLPKDRFSAERLKGVDSTLKIQPAKLEDSAVYLCASSLAGEGNSPLHFGNGTRLTVT.

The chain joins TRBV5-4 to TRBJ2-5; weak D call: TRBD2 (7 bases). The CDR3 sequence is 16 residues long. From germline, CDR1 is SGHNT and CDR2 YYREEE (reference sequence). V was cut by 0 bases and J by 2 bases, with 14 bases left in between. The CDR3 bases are TGTGCCAGCAGCTTGGAGGCGGGGGCGGGTCAAGAGACCCAGTACTTC. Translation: CASSLEAGAGQETQYF.

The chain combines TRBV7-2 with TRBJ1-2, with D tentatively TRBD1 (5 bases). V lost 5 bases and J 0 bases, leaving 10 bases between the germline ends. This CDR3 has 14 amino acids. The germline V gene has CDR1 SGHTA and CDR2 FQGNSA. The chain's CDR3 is CASSDRLTNYGYTF. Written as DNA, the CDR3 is TGTGCCAGCAGCGACAGACTCACTAACTATGGCTACACCTTC.

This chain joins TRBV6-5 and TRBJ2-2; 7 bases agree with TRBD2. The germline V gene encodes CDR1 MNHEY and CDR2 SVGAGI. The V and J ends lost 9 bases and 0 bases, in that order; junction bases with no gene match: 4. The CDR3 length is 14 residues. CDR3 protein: CARGGTTNTGELFF. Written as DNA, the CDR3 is TGTGCCAGGGGGGGGACTACGAACACCGGGGAGCTGTTTTTT.

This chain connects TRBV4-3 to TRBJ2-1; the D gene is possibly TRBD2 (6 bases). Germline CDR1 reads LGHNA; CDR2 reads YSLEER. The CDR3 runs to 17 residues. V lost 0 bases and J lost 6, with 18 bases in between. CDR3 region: CASSQDWKDIGSNEQFF. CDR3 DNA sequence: TGCGCCAGCAGCCAAGATTGGAAGGATATCGGGAGCAATGAGCAGTTCTTC.

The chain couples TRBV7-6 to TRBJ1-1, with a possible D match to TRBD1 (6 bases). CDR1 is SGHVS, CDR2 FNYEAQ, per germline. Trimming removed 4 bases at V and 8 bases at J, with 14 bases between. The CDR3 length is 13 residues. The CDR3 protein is CASSSSQGTEAFF. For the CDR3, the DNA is TGTGCCAGCAGCTCCTCACAGGGAACAGAAGCTTTCTTT.

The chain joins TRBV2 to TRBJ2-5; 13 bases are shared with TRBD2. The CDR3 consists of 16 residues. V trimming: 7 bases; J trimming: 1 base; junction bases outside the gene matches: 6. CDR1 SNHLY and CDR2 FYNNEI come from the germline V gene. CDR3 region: CASKPLAGGVQETQYF. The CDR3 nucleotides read TGTGCCAGCAAACCACTAGCGGGGGGGGTCCAAGAGACCCAGTACTTC.

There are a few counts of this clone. CDR3 residues: CASSPSYPGANVLTF. The CDR3 DNA reads as TGCGCCAGCAGCCCCTCCTACCCAGGGGCCAACGTCCTGACTTTC. The V call is TRBV4-1, the J call TRBJ2-6; no clear D gene. Per germline, CDR1 MGHRA and CDR2 YSYEKL. CDR3 size: 15 residues. V lost 4 bases to trimming and J lost 4 bases, with 11 bases between them.

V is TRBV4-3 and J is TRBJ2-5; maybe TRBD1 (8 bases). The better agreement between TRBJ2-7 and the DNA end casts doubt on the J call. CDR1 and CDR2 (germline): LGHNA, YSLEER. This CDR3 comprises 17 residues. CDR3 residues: CASSQDTGTGGLGEQYF. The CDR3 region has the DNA TGCGCCAGCAGCCAAGACACCGGGACAGGTGGACTAGGCGAGCAGTACTTC.

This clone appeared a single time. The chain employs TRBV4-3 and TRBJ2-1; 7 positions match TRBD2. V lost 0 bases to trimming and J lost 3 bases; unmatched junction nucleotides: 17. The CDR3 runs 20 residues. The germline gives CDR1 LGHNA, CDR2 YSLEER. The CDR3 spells CASSQDVMPGRAGYYNEQFF. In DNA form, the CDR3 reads TGCGCCAGCAGCCAAGACGTAATGCCCGGGAGAGCGGGATACTACAATGAGCAGTTCTTC.

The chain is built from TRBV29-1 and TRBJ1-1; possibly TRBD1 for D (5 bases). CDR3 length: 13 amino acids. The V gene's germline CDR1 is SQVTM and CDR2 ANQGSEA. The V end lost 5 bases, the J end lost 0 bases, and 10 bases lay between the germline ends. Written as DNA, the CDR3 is TGCAGCGTTCGACAGACCATGAACACTGAAGCTTTCTTT. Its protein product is CSVRQTMNTEAFF.

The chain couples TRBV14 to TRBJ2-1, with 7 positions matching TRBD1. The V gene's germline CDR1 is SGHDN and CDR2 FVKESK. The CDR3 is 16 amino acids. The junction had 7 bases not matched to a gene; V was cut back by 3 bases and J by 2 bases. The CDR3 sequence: CASSHVDRAPYNEQFF. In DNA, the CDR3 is TGTGCCAGCAGCCACGTCGACAGGGCCCCCTACAATGAGCAGTTCTTC.